Given below is one T cell receptor (beta chain) in context. Its antigen is currently unknown. Via the markers CD45RO/CCR7/CD25/CD127/CD95/CD27, stem cell-like memory, regulatory, central memory and naive CD4+ cells were sorted. The data were taken from a study of beta chain features in type 1 diabetes. Whole-study results and caveats: For Type 1 diabetes patients, all four CD4+ subsets carried TCRB CDR3s that were moderately but significantly shorter. High TCR expression in some cells could lead to their over-representation in cDNA sequencing.

The CDR3 consists of 16 residues. V gave up 0 bases and J gave up 4 bases, with 13 bases separating them. In germline, CDR1 is MNHEY, CDR2 SVGAGI. The authors reverse transcribed all of the isolated RNA, so sequencing captured expressed TCRB transcripts. Repertoires were generated with immunoSEQ multiplex PCR, while TCRdb's copy carries only in-frame clones and drops some. Seen here are 200,000 to 300,000 clones, 13% to 15% observed once, and the top ten hold about 0.026%. The receptor's source is a woman aged 40 to 50 in good health. The chain links TRBV6-5 to TRBJ1-3; maybe TRBD1 (5 bases). The sample taken for sequencing was naive CD4+ T cells from blood. The CDR3 spells CASSYSGQGLGNTIYF. CDR3 in DNA: TGTGCCAGCAGTTACTCGGGCCAGGGACTCGGAAACACCATATATTTT.